Listed below are T cell receptor beta chains from one sample, sequenced in a study of blood T cell repertoires in COVID-19. Clones were sequenced by immunoSEQ multiplex PCR, and TCRdb holds only the in-frame ones, with some missing. The sample shows roughly 51,000 clones, just over 85% of them seen only once. The sequenced sample was peripheral blood. These receptors were collected from a woman of 80 years or more with acute or convalescent COVID-19. Both conserved end residues are part of each CDR3. Fields, in order: J gene, clone size, CDR3 length, V gene, D gene, CDR3 protein, CDR3 DNA. A D gene is named only where the DNA matches it firmly. A clone size is listed for some rows: how often the clone was seen (once, few, many), or a class if it is expanded.

j_call: TRBJ2-3; clone_size: NA; cdr3_length: 16; v_call: TRBV5-1; d_call: TRBD2; cdr3_aa: CASSLAGGGALDTQYF; cdr3_nt: TGCGCCAGCAGCTTGGCAGGCGGGGGGGCCTTGGATACGCAGTATTTT
j_call: TRBJ1-4; clone_size: NA; cdr3_length: 17; v_call: TRBV10-3; d_call: TRBD1; cdr3_aa: CAIRPGQGTETNEKLFF; cdr3_nt: TGTGCCATCAGGCCCGGACAGGGGACGGAAACTAATGAAAAACTGTTTTTT
j_call: TRBJ2-3; clone_size: NA; cdr3_length: 20; v_call: TRBV5-4; d_call: TRBD2; cdr3_aa: CASRPMTSGGTLDNTDTQYF; cdr3_nt: TGTGCCAGCAGACCCATGACTAGCGGGGGGACCTTAGACAACACAGATACGCAGTATTTT
j_call: TRBJ2-5; clone_size: NA; cdr3_length: 13; v_call: TRBV29-1; d_call: NA; cdr3_aa: CSVELGAGETQYF; cdr3_nt: TGCAGCGTTGAATTAGGGGCCGGGGAGACCCAGTACTTC
j_call: TRBJ2-5; clone_size: NA; cdr3_length: 16; v_call: TRBV5-1; d_call: TRBD1; cdr3_aa: CASSLKLTGGGETQYF; cdr3_nt: TGCGCCAGCAGCTTAAAACTGACAGGGGGTGGGGAGACCCAGTACTTC
j_call: TRBJ1-6; clone_size: NA; cdr3_length: 13; v_call: TRBV12-3/TRBV12-4; d_call: TRBD1; cdr3_aa: CASSTGGDSPLHF; cdr3_nt: TGTGCCAGCAGTACAGGGGGGGATTCACCCCTCCACTTT
j_call: TRBJ1-6; clone_size: once; cdr3_length: 14; v_call: TRBV5-8; d_call: NA; cdr3_aa: CASSLRQLYSPLHF; cdr3_nt: TGTGCCAGCAGCTTGAGACAGCTCTATTCACCCCTCCACTTT
j_call: TRBJ2-5; clone_size: NA; cdr3_length: 17; v_call: TRBV20-1; d_call: TRBD2; cdr3_aa: CSASGFGSGGARETQYF; cdr3_nt: TGCAGTGCTAGTGGCTTTGGTAGCGGGGGTGCCCGGGAGACCCAGTACTTC
j_call: TRBJ2-5; clone_size: NA; cdr3_length: 18; v_call: TRBV7-8; d_call: TRBD2; cdr3_aa: CASSLAGFRGGGQETQYF; cdr3_nt: TGTGCCAGCAGCTTAGCGGGGTTTCGCGGGGGGGGTCAAGAGACCCAGTACTTC
j_call: TRBJ1-2; clone_size: NA; cdr3_length: 14; v_call: TRBV7-2; d_call: NA; cdr3_aa: CASSSQGSNYGYTF; cdr3_nt: TGTGCCAGCAGCTCACAGGGCTCTAACTATGGCTACACCTTC
j_call: TRBJ2-7; clone_size: NA; cdr3_length: 17; v_call: TRBV11-2; d_call: TRBD2; cdr3_aa: CASSSPLAGGPSYEQYF; cdr3_nt: TGTGCCAGCAGCTCGCCTTTAGCGGGGGGGCCCTCCTACGAGCAGTACTTC
j_call: TRBJ2-3; clone_size: NA; cdr3_length: 15; v_call: TRBV4-2; d_call: TRBD1; cdr3_aa: CASSQDGQGEDTQYF; cdr3_nt: TGTGCCAGCAGCCAAGATGGACAGGGAGAAGATACGCAGTATTTT
j_call: TRBJ1-1; clone_size: NA; cdr3_length: 14; v_call: TRBV7-9; d_call: NA; cdr3_aa: CASSQREGLTEAFF; cdr3_nt: TGTGCCAGCAGCCAACGGGAGGGGCTCACTGAAGCTTTCTTT
j_call: TRBJ2-2; clone_size: NA; cdr3_length: 14; v_call: TRBV28; d_call: TRBD1; cdr3_aa: CASSSGQYTGELFF; cdr3_nt: TGTGCCAGCAGTTCGGGACAGTACACCGGGGAGCTGTTTTTT
j_call: TRBJ1-5; clone_size: NA; cdr3_length: 17; v_call: TRBV25-1; d_call: TRBD1; cdr3_aa: CASSGAGTGRSNQPQHF; cdr3_nt: TGTGCCAGCAGTGGGGCCGGGACAGGGAGGAGCAATCAGCCCCAGCATTTT
j_call: TRBJ1-5; clone_size: NA; cdr3_length: 13; v_call: TRBV5-1; d_call: NA; cdr3_aa: CASSLDYNQPQHF; cdr3_nt: TGCGCCAGCAGTCTCGACTACAATCAGCCCCAGCATTTT
j_call: TRBJ2-7; clone_size: few; cdr3_length: 14; v_call: TRBV9; d_call: TRBD1; cdr3_aa: CASSLRDRDYEQYF; cdr3_nt: TGTGCCAGCAGCCTCCGGGACAGGGACTACGAGCAGTACTTC
j_call: TRBJ1-4; clone_size: NA; cdr3_length: 14; v_call: TRBV3-1/TRBV3-2; d_call: TRBD1; cdr3_aa: CASSRGTGDEKLFF; cdr3_nt: TGTGCCAGCAGCCGCGGGACAGGTGACGAAAAACTGTTTTTT
j_call: TRBJ2-1; clone_size: NA; cdr3_length: 16; v_call: TRBV5-4; d_call: NA; cdr3_aa: CASMPSGGRTYNEQFF; cdr3_nt: TGTGCCAGCATGCCTTCGGGGGGCCGTACCTACAATGAGCAGTTCTTC
j_call: TRBJ1-5; clone_size: NA; cdr3_length: 16; v_call: TRBV2; d_call: TRBD1; cdr3_aa: CASRPRTGEKSQPQHF; cdr3_nt: TGTGCCAGCAGGCCTCGGACAGGGGAGAAGAGTCAGCCCCAGCATTTT
j_call: TRBJ1-2; clone_size: NA; cdr3_length: 14; v_call: TRBV30; d_call: TRBD1; cdr3_aa: CAWSVGDRASGYTF; cdr3_nt: TGTGCCTGGAGTGTAGGGGACAGGGCCTCTGGCTACACCTTC
j_call: TRBJ1-2; clone_size: NA; cdr3_length: 13; v_call: TRBV29-1; d_call: NA; cdr3_aa: CSVGPGNNYGYTF; cdr3_nt: TGCAGCGTTGGCCCAGGGAACAACTATGGCTACACCTTC
j_call: TRBJ1-1; clone_size: NA; cdr3_length: 16; v_call: TRBV19; d_call: TRBD1; cdr3_aa: CASSSPDRGLYTEAFF; cdr3_nt: TGTGCCAGTAGTAGCCCGGACAGGGGGCTATACACTGAAGCTTTCTTT
j_call: TRBJ1-3; clone_size: NA; cdr3_length: 18; v_call: TRBV11-2; d_call: TRBD1; cdr3_aa: CASSQNRDRYVTGNTIYF; cdr3_nt: TGTGCCAGCAGCCAGAACCGGGACAGATATGTAACTGGAAACACCATATATTTT
j_call: TRBJ1-2; clone_size: once; cdr3_length: 13; v_call: TRBV2; d_call: TRBD1; cdr3_aa: CASREDRNYGYTF; cdr3_nt: TGTGCCAGCAGGGAGGACAGGAACTATGGCTACACCTTC
j_call: TRBJ2-7; clone_size: once; cdr3_length: 13; v_call: TRBV3-1/TRBV3-2; d_call: TRBD1; cdr3_aa: CASTRQGAYEQYF; cdr3_nt: TGTGCCAGCACACGACAGGGGGCTTACGAGCAGTACTTC
j_call: TRBJ1-1; clone_size: NA; cdr3_length: 15; v_call: TRBV9; d_call: NA; cdr3_aa: CASSVELGAGTEAFF; cdr3_nt: TGTGCCAGCAGCGTAGAGTTGGGGGCCGGGACTGAAGCTTTCTTT
j_call: TRBJ2-2; clone_size: once; cdr3_length: 14; v_call: TRBV7-9; d_call: TRBD2; cdr3_aa: CASNSGTSVGELFF; cdr3_nt: TGTGCCAGCAACTCCGGGACTAGCGTCGGGGAGCTGTTTTTT
j_call: TRBJ1-2; clone_size: NA; cdr3_length: 12; v_call: TRBV6-5; d_call: NA; cdr3_aa: CASSYRGYGYTF; cdr3_nt: TGTGCCAGCAGTTACAGGGGCTATGGCTACACCTTC
j_call: TRBJ1-4; clone_size: NA; cdr3_length: 17; v_call: TRBV30; d_call: TRBD1; cdr3_aa: CAWSVYRGAATNEKLFF; cdr3_nt: TGTGCCTGGAGTGTATACAGGGGGGCTGCGACTAATGAAAAACTGTTTTTT
j_call: TRBJ2-3; clone_size: NA; cdr3_length: 17; v_call: TRBV9; d_call: TRBD2; cdr3_aa: CASSVATNSGGTDTQYF; cdr3_nt: TGTGCCAGCAGCGTAGCTACCAATAGCGGGGGTACAGATACGCAGTATTTT
j_call: TRBJ1-4; clone_size: NA; cdr3_length: 14; v_call: TRBV5-1; d_call: NA; cdr3_aa: CASSLTQDNEKLFF; cdr3_nt: TGCGCCAGCAGCTTAACACAGGACAATGAAAAACTGTTTTTT
j_call: TRBJ2-1; clone_size: NA; cdr3_length: 15; v_call: TRBV7-2; d_call: NA; cdr3_aa: CASSPGRGSYNEQFF; cdr3_nt: TGTGCCAGCAGCCCAGGCCGAGGGTCCTACAATGAGCAGTTCTTC
j_call: TRBJ1-1; clone_size: NA; cdr3_length: 12; v_call: TRBV7-9; d_call: NA; cdr3_aa: CASSPPGAEAFF; cdr3_nt: TGTGCCAGCAGCCCACCGGGGGCTGAAGCTTTCTTT
j_call: TRBJ1-5; clone_size: NA; cdr3_length: 15; v_call: TRBV18; d_call: TRBD1; cdr3_aa: CASSPPGTGHQPQHF; cdr3_nt: TGTGCCAGCTCACCACCCGGGACAGGGCATCAGCCCCAGCATTTT
j_call: TRBJ1-2; clone_size: NA; cdr3_length: 12; v_call: TRBV5-5; d_call: NA; cdr3_aa: CASSLIGGGYTF; cdr3_nt: TGTGCCAGCAGCCTGATCGGGGGAGGCTACACCTTC
j_call: TRBJ2-5; clone_size: once; cdr3_length: 14; v_call: TRBV4-2; d_call: TRBD2; cdr3_aa: CASSQAGGGETQYF; cdr3_nt: TGTGCCAGCAGCCAAGCGGGGGGGGGAGAGACCCAGTACTTC
j_call: TRBJ1-1; clone_size: NA; cdr3_length: 14; v_call: TRBV2; d_call: NA; cdr3_aa: CASSPLGANTEAFF; cdr3_nt: TGTGCCAGCAGTCCCCTTGGGGCGAACACTGAAGCTTTCTTT
j_call: TRBJ1-4; clone_size: NA; cdr3_length: 15; v_call: TRBV7-8; d_call: TRBD1; cdr3_aa: CASSQRQGLNEKLFF; cdr3_nt: TGTGCCAGCAGTCAAAGACAGGGCCTTAATGAAAAACTGTTTTTT
j_call: TRBJ2-5; clone_size: NA; cdr3_length: 13; v_call: TRBV2; d_call: TRBD1; cdr3_aa: CASRGQGGETQYF; cdr3_nt: TGTGCCAGCAGAGGACAGGGGGGTGAGACCCAGTACTTC
j_call: TRBJ1-1; clone_size: NA; cdr3_length: 14; v_call: TRBV9; d_call: NA; cdr3_aa: CASSNSGYNTEAFF; cdr3_nt: TGTGCCAGCAGCAATTCCGGGTATAACACTGAAGCTTTCTTT
j_call: TRBJ1-4; clone_size: once; cdr3_length: 15; v_call: TRBV3-1/TRBV3-2; d_call: TRBD1; cdr3_aa: CASSPRGGLNEKLFF; cdr3_nt: TGTGCCAGCAGCCCGAGAGGGGGCCTAAATGAAAAACTGTTTTTT
j_call: TRBJ2-4; clone_size: NA; cdr3_length: 14; v_call: TRBV19; d_call: NA; cdr3_aa: CASSIERIKNIQYF; cdr3_nt: TGTGCCAGTAGTATAGAGAGGATCAAAAACATTCAGTACTTC
j_call: TRBJ2-1; clone_size: few; cdr3_length: 16; v_call: TRBV3-1/TRBV3-2; d_call: TRBD2; cdr3_aa: CASSPTRGGAYNEQFF; cdr3_nt: TGTGCCAGCAGCCCAACCCGGGGGGGGGCCTACAATGAGCAGTTCTTC
j_call: TRBJ2-1; clone_size: NA; cdr3_length: 14; v_call: TRBV19; d_call: TRBD2; cdr3_aa: CASSMAGGGNEQFF; cdr3_nt: TGTGCCAGTAGTATGGCGGGGGGGGGCAATGAGCAGTTCTTC
j_call: TRBJ1-5; clone_size: NA; cdr3_length: 15; v_call: TRBV19; d_call: NA; cdr3_aa: CASMVGGLSNQPQHF; cdr3_nt: TGTGCCAGTATGGTGGGGGGGTTGAGCAATCAGCCCCAGCATTTT
j_call: TRBJ1-4; clone_size: NA; cdr3_length: 14; v_call: TRBV19; d_call: NA; cdr3_aa: CASPSGPRREKLFF; cdr3_nt: TGTGCCAGCCCAAGTGGCCCTCGGAGGGAAAAACTGTTTTTT
j_call: TRBJ1-1; clone_size: NA; cdr3_length: 15; v_call: TRBV5-6; d_call: TRBD1; cdr3_aa: CASSLERGPYTEAFF; cdr3_nt: TGTGCCAGCAGCTTGGAGAGGGGGCCCTACACTGAAGCTTTCTTT
j_call: TRBJ2-1; clone_size: NA; cdr3_length: 15; v_call: TRBV27; d_call: TRBD2; cdr3_aa: CASVRAGGTRNEQFF; cdr3_nt: TGTGCCAGCGTAAGAGCGGGGGGCACTCGGAATGAGCAGTTCTTC
j_call: TRBJ1-6; clone_size: NA; cdr3_length: 13; v_call: TRBV30; d_call: NA; cdr3_aa: CAWSEAPGSPLHF; cdr3_nt: TGTGCCTGGAGTGAGGCACCGGGTTCACCCCTCCACTTT
j_call: TRBJ2-3; clone_size: NA; cdr3_length: 15; v_call: TRBV7-2; d_call: TRBD2; cdr3_aa: CASSLGRGSTDTQYF; cdr3_nt: TGTGCCAGCAGCTTAGGGCGGGGGAGCACAGATACGCAGTATTTT
j_call: TRBJ2-1; clone_size: NA; cdr3_length: 14; v_call: TRBV19; d_call: TRBD2; cdr3_aa: CATRRSGGDNEQFF; cdr3_nt: TGTGCCACCCGGCGCAGCGGGGGGGACAATGAGCAGTTCTTC
j_call: TRBJ2-7; clone_size: NA; cdr3_length: 16; v_call: TRBV19; d_call: TRBD1; cdr3_aa: CASSNPGTGNPYEQYF; cdr3_nt: TGTGCCAGTAGTAACCCCGGGACAGGGAATCCCTACGAGCAGTACTTC
j_call: TRBJ1-5; clone_size: NA; cdr3_length: 15; v_call: TRBV19; d_call: NA; cdr3_aa: CASSTWTDSNQPQHF; cdr3_nt: TGTGCCAGTAGTACCTGGACAGATAGCAATCAGCCCCAGCATTTT
j_call: TRBJ1-6; clone_size: once; cdr3_length: 16; v_call: TRBV6-1; d_call: NA; cdr3_aa: CAGSKGSSSYNSPLHF; cdr3_nt: TGTGCCGGCAGTAAAGGGAGCAGCTCCTATAATTCACCCCTCCACTTT
j_call: TRBJ1-5; clone_size: NA; cdr3_length: 12; v_call: TRBV10-3; d_call: NA; cdr3_aa: CATRTGNQPQHF; cdr3_nt: TGTGCCACCAGGACAGGCAATCAGCCCCAGCATTTT
j_call: TRBJ1-6; clone_size: NA; cdr3_length: 15; v_call: TRBV7-2; d_call: TRBD1; cdr3_aa: CASSPPRGANSPLHF; cdr3_nt: TGTGCCAGCAGCCCCCCCAGGGGGGCGAACTCACCCCTCCACTTT
j_call: TRBJ2-6; clone_size: NA; cdr3_length: 19; v_call: TRBV4-1; d_call: NA; cdr3_aa: CASSQGLGASGTGANVLTF; cdr3_nt: TGCGCCAGCAGCCAAGGATTAGGGGCGAGTGGTACTGGGGCCAACGTCCTGACTTTC
j_call: TRBJ2-5; clone_size: NA; cdr3_length: 16; v_call: TRBV9; d_call: TRBD2; cdr3_aa: CASSVSSGGTQETQYF; cdr3_nt: TGTGCCAGCAGCGTATCTAGCGGGGGCACCCAAGAGACCCAGTACTTC